Listed below are T cell receptor beta chains from one sample, sequenced in a study of long-term antiretroviral therapy in people with HIV. The repertoire was sequenced with immunoSEQ multiplex PCR; TCRdb's copy has only in-frame clones and lacks some. Of roughly 30,000 clones listed, about 95% were seen once; the top ten hold less than 10%. This specimen was unsorted PBMCs, taken 6 to 6.5 years after starting antiretroviral therapy. These receptors were collected from a young man with HIV. The CDR3 runs from the conserved cysteine through the conserved F or W. Each record gives: J gene, V gene, D gene, clone size, CDR3 DNA, CDR3 protein. D genes are given only for firm matches. Clone size is shown for a subset of rows, as once, few, many or a class of expanded clone.

J gene: TRBJ2-1
V gene: TRBV15
D gene: TRBD1
clone size: .
CDR3 DNA: TGTGCCACCAGCATTAGACAGGGGGGATACAATGAGCAGTTCTTC
CDR3 protein: CATSIRQGGYNEQFF

J gene: TRBJ2-2
V gene: TRBV2
D gene: TRBD2
clone size: .
CDR3 DNA: TGTGCCAGCAGTGGGATCTTAGCGGGGGGCCCTAAGAACACCGGGGAGCTGTTTTTT
CDR3 protein: CASSGILAGGPKNTGELFF

J gene: TRBJ1-6
V gene: TRBV6-5
D gene: TRBD1
clone size: .
CDR3 DNA: TGTGCCAGCAGGGGGGACAGGGAGAATTCACCCCTCCACTTT
CDR3 protein: CASRGDRENSPLHF

J gene: TRBJ2-3
V gene: TRBV19
D gene: TRBD2
clone size: .
CDR3 DNA: TGTGCCAGTAGCGGACAGCGGGGGGCCGCTCAGTATTTT
CDR3 protein: CASSGQRGAAQYF

J gene: TRBJ1-5
V gene: TRBV6-1
D gene: .
clone size: .
CDR3 DNA: TGTGCCAGCAGTGCTCAGGGAAATAGCAATCAGCCCCAGCATTTT
CDR3 protein: CASSAQGNSNQPQHF

J gene: TRBJ1-3
V gene: TRBV4-1
D gene: .
clone size: .
CDR3 DNA: TGCGCCAGCAGCCAGTTTGCAGGGACCGCTGGAAACACCATATATTTT
CDR3 protein: CASSQFAGTAGNTIYF

J gene: TRBJ1-5
V gene: TRBV7-2
D gene: .
clone size: .
CDR3 DNA: TGTGCCAGCAGCCCGGGATGGGGGAAGTCGAGCAATCAGCCCCAGCATTTT
CDR3 protein: CASSPGWGKSSNQPQHF

J gene: TRBJ1-6
V gene: TRBV18
D gene: TRBD1
clone size: .
CDR3 DNA: TGTGCCAGCTCACCTGTACAGGGGGCCACCTATAATTCACCCCTCCACTTT
CDR3 protein: CASSPVQGATYNSPLHF

J gene: TRBJ2-2
V gene: TRBV6-6
D gene: TRBD2
clone size: .
CDR3 DNA: TGTGCCAGCAGTCAACTGACTAGCGGGGGACCCGGGGAGCTGTTTTTT
CDR3 protein: CASSQLTSGGPGELFF

J gene: TRBJ1-1
V gene: TRBV28
D gene: TRBD1
clone size: once
CDR3 DNA: TGTGCCAGCAGGACAGGGACAGGGGGCAACACTGAAGCTTTCTTT
CDR3 protein: CASRTGTGGNTEAFF

J gene: TRBJ1-2
V gene: TRBV6-5
D gene: TRBD1
clone size: .
CDR3 DNA: TGTGCCAGCAGTTACTCGAGACAGGGGACATTCTATGGCTACACCTTC
CDR3 protein: CASSYSRQGTFYGYTF

J gene: TRBJ2-1
V gene: TRBV30
D gene: TRBD1
clone size: .
CDR3 DNA: TGTGCCCGGGACAGAACTTACAATGAGCAGTTCTTC
CDR3 protein: CARDRTYNEQFF

J gene: TRBJ1-2
V gene: TRBV6-5
D gene: .
clone size: .
CDR3 DNA: TGTGCCAGCAGTTACCGGGGCGCGGGGCTAGGCTATGGCTACACCTTC
CDR3 protein: CASSYRGAGLGYGYTF

J gene: TRBJ2-1
V gene: TRBV7-9
D gene: .
clone size: .
CDR3 DNA: TGTGCCAGCAGGGGCAATGAGCAGTTCTTC
CDR3 protein: CASRGNEQFF

J gene: TRBJ2-1
V gene: TRBV7-9
D gene: TRBD2
clone size: .
CDR3 DNA: TGTGCCAGCAGCCAAGGGGGAGCGGGAGTTGACTACAATGAGCAGTTCTTC
CDR3 protein: CASSQGGAGVDYNEQFF

J gene: TRBJ2-7
V gene: TRBV9
D gene: .
clone size: once
CDR3 DNA: TGTGCCAGCAGCGTAGCGGAAGGACAGTCCTACGAGCAGTACTTC
CDR3 protein: CASSVAEGQSYEQYF

J gene: TRBJ2-3
V gene: TRBV19
D gene: .
clone size: .
CDR3 DNA: TGTGCCAGTAGTGACCCTGGGGGAGATACGCAGTATTTT
CDR3 protein: CASSDPGGDTQYF

J gene: TRBJ2-7
V gene: TRBV5-1
D gene: TRBD1
clone size: .
CDR3 DNA: TGCGCCAGCAGTTGGGACAGCTCCTACGAGCAGTACTTC
CDR3 protein: CASSWDSSYEQYF

J gene: TRBJ2-5
V gene: TRBV7-8
D gene: TRBD2
clone size: once
CDR3 DNA: TGTGCCAGCAGCTCCACTAGCGGCCTCGGGGAGACCCAGTACTTC
CDR3 protein: CASSSTSGLGETQYF

J gene: TRBJ1-1
V gene: TRBV15
D gene: .
clone size: .
CDR3 DNA: TGTGCCACCAGCAGAGATCGGGCAGCGAACACTGAAGCTTTCTTT
CDR3 protein: CATSRDRAANTEAFF

J gene: TRBJ1-5
V gene: TRBV9
D gene: .
clone size: .
CDR3 DNA: TGTGCCAGCAGCGTAGGCGGGGGCCCGGGTCAGCCCCAGCATTTT
CDR3 protein: CASSVGGGPGQPQHF

J gene: TRBJ2-1
V gene: TRBV15
D gene: .
clone size: .
CDR3 DNA: TGTGCCACCAGCAGAGCCCGCCAGAGTATCGATGAGCAGTTCTTC
CDR3 protein: CATSRARQSIDEQFF

J gene: TRBJ1-1
V gene: TRBV4-3
D gene: .
clone size: .
CDR3 DNA: TGCGCCAGCAGCCAAGGGAGTGGCGCCGCTTTCTTT
CDR3 protein: CASSQGSGAAFF

J gene: TRBJ2-7
V gene: TRBV6-6
D gene: .
clone size: .
CDR3 DNA: TGTGCCAGCAGCCTCATGATGACGGGTGCCTCCTACGAGCAGTACTTC
CDR3 protein: CASSLMMTGASYEQYF

J gene: TRBJ2-7
V gene: TRBV7-7
D gene: .
clone size: .
CDR3 DNA: TGTGCTAGCAGCTTAGGACAGCTCTACGAGCAGTACTTC
CDR3 protein: CASSLGQLYEQYF

J gene: TRBJ1-6
V gene: TRBV25-1
D gene: .
clone size: .
CDR3 DNA: TGTGCCAGCAGTGAACCCGGGACGGAATCACCCCTCCACTTT
CDR3 protein: CASSEPGTESPLHF

J gene: TRBJ1-2
V gene: TRBV14
D gene: .
clone size: .
CDR3 DNA: TGTGCCAGCAGCCAAGATCCCAGGCCCTACTATGGCTACACCTTC
CDR3 protein: CASSQDPRPYYGYTF

J gene: TRBJ1-1
V gene: TRBV4-1
D gene: .
clone size: once
CDR3 DNA: TGCGCCAGCAGCTACACCCAGGCGAAGAACACTGAAGCTTTCTTT
CDR3 protein: CASSYTQAKNTEAFF

J gene: TRBJ2-3
V gene: TRBV6-1
D gene: TRBD2
clone size: .
CDR3 DNA: TGTGCCAGCAGTGAACGCGGGAGAAACACAGATACGCAGTATTTT
CDR3 protein: CASSERGRNTDTQYF

J gene: TRBJ2-3
V gene: TRBV5-4
D gene: .
clone size: .
CDR3 DNA: TGTGCCAGCGTCTCGGACCCAGCGGCAGATACGCAGTATTTT
CDR3 protein: CASVSDPAADTQYF

J gene: TRBJ1-3
V gene: TRBV4-1
D gene: .
clone size: .
CDR3 DNA: TGCGCCAGCAGCCAACTCGGGTTGCGGGGAAACACCATATATTTT
CDR3 protein: CASSQLGLRGNTIYF

J gene: TRBJ2-6
V gene: TRBV19
D gene: .
clone size: .
CDR3 DNA: TGTGCCAGTAGTCTCACAGGACTCTCTGGGGCCAACGTCCTGACTTTC
CDR3 protein: CASSLTGLSGANVLTF

J gene: TRBJ2-1
V gene: TRBV27
D gene: TRBD2
clone size: .
CDR3 DNA: TGTGCCAGCAGTTTCTACCGGGGGGTGAGCTCCTACAATGAGCAGTTCTTC
CDR3 protein: CASSFYRGVSSYNEQFF

J gene: TRBJ2-5
V gene: TRBV6-5
D gene: TRBD2
clone size: .
CDR3 DNA: TGTGCCAGCAGTTCCCGGACTAGCGGGAGGCAAGAGACCCAGTACTTC
CDR3 protein: CASSSRTSGRQETQYF

J gene: TRBJ2-3
V gene: TRBV6-4
D gene: TRBD2
clone size: .
CDR3 DNA: TGTGCCAGCAGTGACACGGCGGGAGGGAGCACAGATACGCAGTATTTT
CDR3 protein: CASSDTAGGSTDTQYF

J gene: TRBJ2-3
V gene: TRBV6-1
D gene: TRBD1
clone size: .
CDR3 DNA: TGTGCCACTGACCCGGGACAGGGTGCAGATACGCAGTATTTT
CDR3 protein: CATDPGQGADTQYF

J gene: TRBJ2-7
V gene: TRBV10-1
D gene: TRBD2
clone size: .
CDR3 DNA: TGCGCCAGCAGTGAGCAAAGCGGGACTTCCTACGAGCAGTACTTC
CDR3 protein: CASSEQSGTSYEQYF

J gene: TRBJ1-1
V gene: TRBV2
D gene: .
clone size: once
CDR3 DNA: TGTGCCAGCAGTGAAGATGGCGGAGGGGGCACTGAAGCTTTCTTT
CDR3 protein: CASSEDGGGGTEAFF

J gene: TRBJ1-1
V gene: TRBV5-1
D gene: .
clone size: .
CDR3 DNA: TGCGCCAGCAGCTATTCGCAGTTGAACACTGAAGCTTTCTTT
CDR3 protein: CASSYSQLNTEAFF

J gene: TRBJ1-1
V gene: TRBV5-8
D gene: .
clone size: .
CDR3 DNA: TGTGCCAGCAGCTTTGGGGGGCCCGACACTGAAGCTTTCTTT
CDR3 protein: CASSFGGPDTEAFF

J gene: TRBJ2-5
V gene: TRBV6-5
D gene: .
clone size: .
CDR3 DNA: TGTGCCAGCAGTTTCGGACCTGGGGAGACCCAGTACTTC
CDR3 protein: CASSFGPGETQYF

J gene: TRBJ1-2
V gene: TRBV18
D gene: TRBD1
clone size: .
CDR3 DNA: TGTGCCAGCTCACCAGAAATCGGGACAGTCAGTTTGGAGGGCTACACCTTC
CDR3 protein: CASSPEIGTVSLEGYTF

J gene: TRBJ2-2
V gene: TRBV5-1
D gene: .
clone size: .
CDR3 DNA: TGCGCCAGCGGAGAAGGGGCCGGGGAGCTGTTTTTT
CDR3 protein: CASGEGAGELFF

J gene: TRBJ2-6
V gene: TRBV6-5
D gene: .
clone size: once
CDR3 DNA: TGTGCCAGCACTGGCGGGGCCAACGTCCTGACTTTC
CDR3 protein: CASTGGANVLTF

J gene: TRBJ1-5
V gene: TRBV7-8
D gene: .
clone size: .
CDR3 DNA: TGTGCCAGCACCGAGAGTTCGGGGCCCCGTAATCAGCCCCAGCATTTT
CDR3 protein: CASTESSGPRNQPQHF

J gene: TRBJ2-1
V gene: TRBV7-9
D gene: .
clone size: .
CDR3 DNA: TGTGCCAGCAGCTCCCCAGGAAGCTCCTACAATGAGCAGTTCTTC
CDR3 protein: CASSSPGSSYNEQFF

J gene: TRBJ2-1
V gene: TRBV6-6
D gene: .
clone size: .
CDR3 DNA: TGTGCCAGCAATCTAATAGGTTACAATGAGCAGTTCTTC
CDR3 protein: CASNLIGYNEQFF

J gene: TRBJ2-7
V gene: TRBV2
D gene: TRBD2
clone size: .
CDR3 DNA: TGTGCCACTAACGAGCGGGGGAGTGACGAGCAGTACTTC
CDR3 protein: CATNERGSDEQYF

J gene: TRBJ2-2
V gene: TRBV9
D gene: .
clone size: .
CDR3 DNA: TGTGCCAGCAGCGTAGGTGGGGCTGGGACCGGGGAGCTGTTTTTT
CDR3 protein: CASSVGGAGTGELFF

J gene: TRBJ2-6
V gene: TRBV15
D gene: .
clone size: .
CDR3 DNA: TGTGCCACCAGCAGAGATGGGGAAACTGGGGCCAACGTCCTGACTTTC
CDR3 protein: CATSRDGETGANVLTF

J gene: TRBJ1-1
V gene: TRBV11-3
D gene: TRBD1
clone size: .
CDR3 DNA: TGTGCCAGCAGCTCGGGACAGGGCTTGAACACTGAAGCTTTCTTT
CDR3 protein: CASSSGQGLNTEAFF

J gene: TRBJ1-1
V gene: TRBV7-8
D gene: TRBD1
clone size: .
CDR3 DNA: TGTGCCAGCAGCCCCGAGACAGGGGACACTGAAGCTTTCTTT
CDR3 protein: CASSPETGDTEAFF

J gene: TRBJ2-5
V gene: TRBV5-1
D gene: .
clone size: .
CDR3 DNA: TGCGCCAGCAGCGAACAAGAGACCCAGTACTTC
CDR3 protein: CASSEQETQYF

J gene: TRBJ2-1
V gene: TRBV9
D gene: .
clone size: .
CDR3 DNA: TGTGCCAGCAGCCTGCTAAGTAATGAGCAGTTCTTC
CDR3 protein: CASSLLSNEQFF

J gene: TRBJ1-2
V gene: TRBV30
D gene: .
clone size: .
CDR3 DNA: TGTGCCTGGAGTGCGGGGGGGGGTGGCTACACCTTC
CDR3 protein: CAWSAGGGGYTF

J gene: TRBJ2-7
V gene: TRBV6-5
D gene: .
clone size: .
CDR3 DNA: TGTGCCAGCAGGCGAGGGGGTAGCTCCTACGAGCAGTACTTC
CDR3 protein: CASRRGGSSYEQYF